The T cell receptor beta chain described here comes from a study of T cell clonotyping in hematopoietic cell transplantation. CDR3 length: 13 amino acids. The germline V and J ends were trimmed by 6 bases and 1 base, with 10 bases remaining between them. CDR1 GTSNPN and CDR2 SVGIG come from the germline V gene (reference sequence). Broader study findings: Higher Inverse Simpson Index values in graft donor and pretransplant recipient predicted broader posttransplant TCR diversity. At the given depth, recipient repertoires were over 95% de novo clonotypes. Pathologically expanded recipient clonotypes increased progressively from day 30 to day 180 as diversity fell.

Blood collection times were about day -28 and days 30, 100, 180 posttransplant. About this clone: No antigen is known for it.

Sequencing used immunoSEQ multiplex PCR; TCRdb keeps in-frame clones, though not all of them. The sample carries under 9,000 clones, about 60% recorded once. This receptor was obtained from a male patient between 60 and 69 years old who had an allogeneic stem cell transplant from an unrelated donor, so the T cells may come from the graft donor. Some clones in this sample may be carry-over from other donors' samples. The rearrangement links TRBV30 to TRBJ1-3, with D possibly TRBD1 on 6 matching bases. The material was peripheral blood mononuclear cells, obtained 100 days after allogeneic stem cell transplant. CDR3 coding DNA: TGTGCCTGCCCGGGACATTCTGGAAACACCATATATTTT. This translates into CACPGHSGNTIYF.